The 19 T cell receptor beta chains listed next were all sequenced from one sample in a study of cytomegalovirus exposure and HLA in healthy donors. PCR employed 60 Vbeta and 13 Jbeta primers. Assay: immunoSEQ multiplex PCR; the TCRdb copy retains only in-frame clones and omits some. The sample carries approximately 200,000 clones, roughly 80% recorded once. The specimen was PBMCs. The receptors were gathered from a woman aged 25 to 45 in good health and CMV-seropositive.

The rearrangement joins TRBV6-5 to TRBJ1-4; perhaps TRBD1 as D (6 bases). Looked up from germline, CDR1 is MNHEY and CDR2 is SVGAGI. The CDR3 runs 14 residues. V was cut by 6 bases and J by 5 bases, with 13 bases left in between. CDR3 loop: CASRIRGANEKLFF. The DNA for the CDR3 is TGTGCCAGCAGAATCAGGGGTGCCAATGAAAAACTGTTTTTT.

V and J are TRBV7-9 and TRBJ2-1; TRBD2 might be the D (6 bases). V was clipped by 4 bases and J by 0 bases, with 7 bases between them. CDR3 length: 14 amino acids. The germline V gene encodes CDR1 SEHNR and CDR2 FQNEAQ (reference sequence). CDR3 nucleotides: TGTGCCAGCAGCTCGGGGGACTCCTACAATGAGCAGTTCTTC. Amino acid sequence: CASSSGDSYNEQFF.

The gene calls are TRBV28 and TRBJ1-5; D remains ambiguous. CDR3 length: 15 residues. Germline V gives CDR1 MDHEN, CDR2 SYDVKM. Trimming shortened V by 5 bases and J by 5 bases, and 16 bases separated the two germline ends. CDR3 DNA sequence: TGTGCCAGCAGTCCACCAAACTCCAGGTATCAGCCCCAGCATTTT. Translating gives CASSPPNSRYQPQHF. The complete variable domain, with remaining parts taken from reference TRBV28 and TRBJ1-5, reads DVKVTQSSRYLVKRTGEKVFLECVQDMDHENMFWYRQDPGLGLRLIYFSYDVKMKEKGDIPEGYSVSREKKERFSLILESASTNQTSMYLCASSPPNSRYQPQHFGDGTRLSIL.

The chain combines TRBV5-1 with TRBJ1-3, with 7 bases identical to TRBD1. CDR3 length: 17 residues. Germline CDR1 is SGHRS and CDR2 is YFSETQ. V shed 0 bases and J 0 bases; nucleotides not matched to a gene: 6. The CDR3, as DNA: TGCGCCAGCAGCTTGGGTTGGCGGGACAGCTCTGGAAACACCATATATTTT. Translation gives CASSLGWRDSSGNTIYF.

In this sample, this clone turned up a few times. The gene calls are TRBV6-1 and TRBJ2-7, with 13 bases identical to TRBD2. The CDR3 loop spans 15 amino acids. CDR1 and CDR2 (germline): MNHNS, SASEGT. V lost 4 bases and J lost 4; bases outside the gene matches: 4. The chain's CDR3 is CASSALAGGPYEQYF. Written as DNA, the CDR3 is TGTGCCAGCAGTGCACTAGCGGGAGGGCCGTACGAGCAGTACTTC.

This rearrangement joins TRBV10-3 to TRBJ2-5; D is unresolved. The J call is doubtful: the DNA matches TRBJ2-7 better. The CDR3 spans 13 residues. Germline V gives CDR1 ENHRY, CDR2 SYGVKD. This CDR3 reads CAISESLDYEQYF. The CDR3 DNA is TGTGCCATCAGTGAGTCGTTGGACTACGAGCAGTACTTC.

The rearrangement links TRBV19 to TRBJ1-2; 7 positions agree with TRBD1. This CDR3 has 13 residues. Per germline, CDR1 LNHDA and CDR2 SQIVND (reference sequence). The V and J ends lost 4 bases and 7 bases, in that order; junction bases with no gene match: 6. The CDR3 reads CASSTTRQGGYTF. Here the CDR3 DNA reads TGTGCCAGTAGTACAACCCGACAGGGTGGCTACACCTTC.

This rearrangement joins TRBV7-2 to TRBJ2-3; 10 positions agree with TRBD2. J gave up 11 bases and V 4 bases, and 6 bases lay outside the gene matches. The CDR3 loop spans 13 amino acids. Germline-derived CDR1 and CDR2 are SGHTA and FQGNSA. CDR3 protein: CASSSFSGGLQYF. CDR3 DNA: TGTGCCAGCAGCTCATTTAGCGGGGGGCTGCAGTATTTT.

The chain combines TRBV19 with TRBJ2-1, with D possibly TRBD2 on 5 matching bases. V was cut by 4 bases and J by 7 bases, with 23 bases left in between. CDR3 length: 17 residues. Germline-derived CDR1 and CDR2 are LNHDA and SQIVND (reference sequence). The CDR3 coding sequence is TGTGCCAGTAGTACCTCCCGAGGGAGCGGAAGATCTAATGAGCAGTTCTTC. Encoded protein: CASSTSRGSGRSNEQFF.

Only a few counts were recorded for this clone. The V call is TRBV2, the J call TRBJ2-3; D is perhaps TRBD2 (6 bases). The CDR3 loop spans 15 amino acids. Germline CDR1 reads SNHLY; CDR2 reads FYNNEI. Trimming removed 6 bases from V and 1 base from J, with 14 bases in between. The DNA of the CDR3 is TGTGCCAGCAGAGGTCCAGCTAGCGGCACAGATACGCAGTATTTT. This codes for CASRGPASGTDTQYF.

The chain links TRBV5-4 to TRBJ2-2; 10 nucleotides line up with TRBD2. The CDR3 has 18 residues. J gave up 3 bases and V 4 bases, and 12 bases lay outside the gene matches. Germline V CDR1 and CDR2: SGHNT, YYREEE (reference sequence). In DNA, the CDR3 is TGTGCCAGCAGCGCCTTAACTGGAGCGGGAGGGTACACCGGGGAGCTGTTTTTT. Translation: CASSALTGAGGYTGELFF.

The rearrangement joins TRBV6-1 to TRBJ2-3; 8 bases are a match to TRBD2. From germline, CDR1 is MNHNS and CDR2 SASEGT. This CDR3 spans 20 amino acids. V lost 1 base, J lost 4 bases, and 19 bases stayed unmatched. The CDR3 nucleotides read TGTGCCAGCAGTGAAGTCTTAAACGGCAGGGGAGTAGCGGGACCAGATACGCAGTATTTT. It yields the protein CASSEVLNGRGVAGPDTQYF.

The count of this clone is one. The chain has TRBV27 and TRBJ2-1; 11 bases line up with TRBD2. Germline-derived CDR1 and CDR2 are MNHEY and SMNVEV (reference sequence). The CDR3 consists of 16 residues. V lost 5 bases and J lost 7; bases outside the gene matches: 10. CDR3 DNA sequence: TGTGCCAGCAGTCCCGAGCCGGGACTAGCGGTAAATGAGCAGTTCTTC. Amino acids: CASSPEPGLAVNEQFF.

The V and J genes are TRBV5-4 and TRBJ1-6, with D tentatively TRBD1 (6 bases). Germline V gene data show CDR1 as SGHNT and CDR2 as YYREEE (reference sequence). The CDR3 has 13 residues. Trimming pared 10 bases from V and 7 bases from J, leaving 15 bases between. CDR3 loop: CAGKETGNSPLHF. In DNA form, the CDR3 reads TGTGCCGGGAAGGAAACAGGGAATTCACCCCTCCACTTT.

This clone was picked up one time. The chain joins TRBV6-1 to TRBJ1-2; 7 bases are shared with TRBD1. Germline CDR1 MNHNS, CDR2 SASEGT. CDR3 length: 11 amino acids. The junction had 1 base not matched to a gene; V was cut back by 5 bases and J by 7 bases. The DNA of the CDR3 is TGTGCCAGCAGTAGACAGGGTGGCTACACCTTC. Translated: CASSRQGGYTF.

This clone was counted once. The chain is built from TRBV5-1 and TRBJ2-3; 8 nucleotides agree with TRBD2. Trimming at V came to 2 bases and at J to 6 bases, leaving 8 bases not matched to a gene. CDR1 is SGHRS and CDR2 is YFSETQ in the germline V gene. This CDR3 has 15 amino acids. CDR3 residues: CASSFGGRRGDTQYF. The CDR3 DNA is TGCGCCAGCAGCTTTGGCGGGAGGAGGGGCGATACGCAGTATTTT. The full variable domain, with the rest looked up from reference TRBV5-1 and TRBJ2-3, is KAGVTQTPRYLIKTRGQQVTLSCSPISGHRSVSWYQQTPGQGLQFLFEYFSETQRNKGNFPGRFSGRQFSNSRSEMNVSTLELGDSALYLCASSFGGRRGDTQYFGPGTRLTVL.

The V call is TRBV4-2, the J call TRBJ1-1; a possible D gene is TRBD1 (6 bases). The V gene's germline CDR1 is LGHNA and CDR2 YNFKEQ. The CDR3 is 13 residues long. The V gene lost 1 base and the J gene lost 4 bases, with 7 bases spanning the gap. The CDR3 loop is CASSQGGPTEAFF. In nucleotides, the CDR3 is TGTGCCAGCAGCCAAGGGGGGCCCACTGAAGCTTTCTTT.

The rearrangement links TRBV2 to TRBJ2-2, with 15 positions matching TRBD2. Germline V gene sequence: CDR1 SNHLY, CDR2 FYNNEI. Germline trimming cut 1 base from V and 0 bases from J; bases unmatched to any gene: 6. The CDR3 totals 20 residues. The CDR3 nucleotides read TGTGCCAGCAGTGAAGTCGGGACTAGCGGGGGGTTCCCGAACACCGGGGAGCTGTTTTTT. Encoded protein: CASSEVGTSGGFPNTGELFF. The full variable domain, its missing parts supplied by reference TRBV2 and TRBJ2-2, is EPEVTQTPSHQVTQMGQEVILRCVPISNHLYFYWYRQILGQKVEFLVSFYNNEISEKSEIFDDQFSVERPDGSNFTLKIRSTKLEDSAMYFCASSEVGTSGGFPNTGELFFGEGSRLTVL.

V usage is TRBV4-3 and J usage is TRBJ2-5; TRBD1 matches 7 bases. Germline V gene sequence: CDR1 LGHNA, CDR2 YSLEER. The CDR3 is 17 residues long. Unmatched junction bases numbered 10, after V lost 0 bases and J lost 3 bases. The CDR3 loop reads CASSQEAGTVLEETQYF. The CDR3 DNA reads as TGCGCCAGCAGCCAAGAAGCAGGGACAGTACTGGAAGAGACCCAGTACTTC.